These 24 T cell receptor beta chains share one sample of origin, sequenced in a study of blood T cell repertoires in COVID-19. Produced via immunoSEQ multiplex PCR; TCRdb's table is partial and in-frame only. The data show 210,000 or so clones, roughly 80% seen once. Sequencing input: peripheral blood. These receptors were collected from a woman of 80 years or more with acute or convalescent COVID-19.

The chain uses TRBV5-1 and TRBJ2-1; 9 nucleotides match TRBD1. Germline trimming cut 1 base from V and 0 bases from J; bases unmatched to any gene: 2. The germline V gene encodes CDR1 SGHRS and CDR2 YFSETQ. The CDR3 sequence is 16 residues long. The CDR3 here is CASSLTGGSSYNEQFF. The CDR3 nucleotides are TGCGCCAGCAGCTTGACAGGGGGCAGCTCCTACAATGAGCAGTTCTTC.

In its sample, this clone was seen once. The chain joins TRBV28 to TRBJ2-7, with D perhaps matching TRBD2 (6 bases). This CDR3 is 14 amino acids long. In germline, CDR1 is MDHEN, CDR2 SYDVKM. Trimming took 2 bases from V and 0 from J, leaving 8 bases between them. CDR3 in amino acids: CASSLPGSSYEQYF. CDR3 DNA: TGTGCCAGCAGTTTACCCGGGAGCTCCTACGAGCAGTACTTC.

J is TRBJ1-2 and V is TRBV2; 9 bases are shared with TRBD1. V shed 6 bases and J 4 bases; nucleotides not matched to a gene: 6. CDR1 is SNHLY and CDR2 is FYNNEI in the germline V gene. The CDR3 is made up of 14 amino acids. CDR3 DNA sequence: TGTGCCAGCAGATCCGGGACAGGGCCCTATGGCTACACCTTC. Amino acids: CASRSGTGPYGYTF.

This clone was recorded only once. This chain's CDR3 is CATSRPTGYNEQFF. The CDR3 DNA reads TGTGCCACCAGCAGACCGACAGGTTACAATGAGCAGTTCTTC. This rearrangement joins TRBV15 to TRBJ2-1; possibly TRBD1 for D (6 bases). The germline V and J ends were trimmed by 2 bases and 4 bases, with 9 bases remaining between them. The germline gives CDR1 LNHNV, CDR2 YYDKDF (reference sequence). The CDR3 has 14 amino acids.

The chain recombines TRBV2 with TRBJ1-2, with D tentatively TRBD1 (6 bases). CDR3 length: 17 amino acids. Trimming cost V 2 bases and J 0 bases, with 16 bases left between them. Germline CDR1 reads SNHLY; CDR2 reads FYNNEI. The CDR3 reads CASSEKGRGTANYGYTF. CDR3 sequence (DNA): TGTGCCAGCAGTGAAAAGGGCAGGGGCACCGCTAACTATGGCTACACCTTC.

V usage is TRBV5-1 and J usage is TRBJ1-2; possibly TRBD1 for D (5 bases). From germline, CDR1 is SGHRS and CDR2 YFSETQ. The CDR3 runs 15 residues. Trimming took off 1 base at V and 4 bases at J, with 14 bases between the two ends. In DNA form, the CDR3 reads TGCGCCAGCAGCTTGCAACCACAGGACCCCTATGGCTACACCTTC. It specifies CASSLQPQDPYGYTF.

The genes are TRBV19 and TRBJ1-1; D is unresolved. The V end was cut by 0 bases, the J end by 11 bases, with 13 bases between. Germline CDR1 is LNHDA and CDR2 is SQIVND (reference sequence). This CDR3 is built from 13 residues. Here the CDR3 DNA reads TGTGCCAGTAGTATAGATCTGCTAGGTGGGGCTTTCTTT. Amino acid sequence: CASSIDLLGGAFF.

The chain joins TRBV6-5 to TRBJ2-4, with D unclear. V lost 6 bases and J 6 bases, leaving 18 bases between the germline ends. The CDR3 consists of 15 residues. Germline lookup yields CDR1 MNHEY and CDR2 SVGAGI. CDR3 DNA: TGTGCCAGCAGCTACAGCTTTAGAGATGTAAACATTCAGTACTTC. Translated, it gives CASSYSFRDVNIQYF.

Comments on this clone: The junction departs from the called germline gene at one end, perhaps through a read error. Here the CDR3 DNA reads TGTGCTAGTGGTTTGCGTTCGAGCGGGTCCTTCAATGAGCAGTTCTTC. Protein sequence: CASGLRSSGSFNEQFF. J is TRBJ2-1 and V is TRBV12-5, with a possible D match to TRBD2 (6 bases). Looked up from germline, CDR1 is LGHNT and CDR2 is FRNRAP. This CDR3 has 16 amino acids.

This clone was counted many times. The genes are TRBV7-9 and TRBJ2-6; the D is unclear. Between the trimmed V and J ends, which lost 6 bases and 0 bases, there was a span of 9 bases. Germline V gene lookup returns CDR1 SEHNR and CDR2 FQNEAQ (reference sequence). The CDR3 totals 15 residues. CDR3 in DNA: TGTGCCAGCAGTTCTTACATCTCTGGGGCCAACGTCCTGACTTTC. Translating gives CASSSYISGANVLTF.

This chain joins TRBV3-1 (or the pseudogene TRBV3-2) and TRBJ2-7, with 10 positions matching TRBD1. The ends lost 5 bases at V and 6 bases at J; junction bases unmatched: 10. Germline values: CDR1 LGHDT, CDR2 YNNKEL (reference sequence). CDR3 size: 15 residues. The CDR3 is CASSFPGTGVTEQYF. The CDR3 DNA is TGTGCCAGCAGCTTCCCCGGGACAGGGGTAACCGAGCAGTACTTC.

The V and J genes are TRBV7-3 and TRBJ2-1; 8 nucleotides match TRBD2. This CDR3 has 15 amino acids. J gave up 3 bases and V 2 bases, and 3 bases lay outside the gene matches. The V gene's germline CDR1 is SGHTA and CDR2 FQGTGA. CDR3 coding DNA: TGTGCCAGCAGCTTAGCAGCGGGAGTCTACAATGAGCAGTTCTTC. This gives the protein CASSLAAGVYNEQFF.

On this clone: Other DNA sequences in the same sample also yield this CDR3. V and J are TRBV19 and TRBJ1-5; 7 bases align to TRBD1. This CDR3 has 13 residues. With V trimmed by 3 bases and J by 5 bases, 1 base remained unmatched. Germline V gene data show CDR1 as LNHDA and CDR2 as SQIVND (reference sequence). CDR3 protein: CASSIDRDQPQHF. The CDR3 region has the DNA TGTGCCAGTAGTATTGACAGGGATCAGCCCCAGCATTTT.

This chain joins TRBV4-3 and TRBJ1-1; D call uncertain. The V gene lost 1 base and the J gene lost 1 base, with 10 bases spanning the gap. The CDR3 is 15 amino acids. The germline gives CDR1 LGHNA, CDR2 YSLEER. CDR3 nucleotide sequence: TGCGCCAGCAGCCAAGGTTTTGGCGGGAACACTGAAGCTTTCTTT. Translated: CASSQGFGGNTEAFF.

The rearrangement uses TRBV10-1 and TRBJ2-1, with 16 bases aligning to TRBD2. In germline, CDR1 is WNHNN, CDR2 SYGVQD (reference sequence). The CDR3 runs 16 residues. V shed 4 bases, J shed 13 bases, and the junction held 10 bases outside the gene matches. The CDR3 reads CASSVNPGLAGGSQFF. CDR3 sequence (DNA): TGCGCCAGCAGTGTTAATCCGGGACTAGCGGGAGGGTCCCAGTTCTTC.

V and J are TRBV4-1 and TRBJ1-2; D perhaps matches TRBD1 (5 bases). The CDR3 loop spans 14 amino acids. Trimming stripped 0 bases from V and 4 bases from J, with 9 bases between. Germline V gives CDR1 MGHRA, CDR2 YSYEKL. The CDR3: CASSQERQTYGYTF. For the CDR3, the DNA is TGCGCCAGCAGCCAAGAGAGACAGACCTATGGCTACACCTTC.

V and J are TRBV5-1 and TRBJ1-6; no clear D. The germline V gene encodes CDR1 SGHRS and CDR2 YFSETQ. Between the trimmed V and J ends, which lost 0 bases and 6 bases, there was a span of 10 bases. The CDR3 is made up of 15 amino acids. CDR3 in amino acids: CASSLENRVNSPLHF. The DNA for the CDR3 is TGCGCCAGCAGCTTGGAAAATCGTGTTAATTCACCCCTCCACTTT.

The chain couples TRBV6-2 or TRBV6-3 to TRBJ2-2, with TRBD2 matching over 8 bases. The CDR3 extends over 16 amino acids. V gave up 5 bases and J gave up 2 bases; unmatched junction bases: 7. From germline, CDR1 is MNHEY and CDR2 SVGEGT. The CDR3 coding sequence is TGTGCCAGCAGTCCAGCGGGGGCCCCTAACACCGGGGAGCTGTTTTTT. This encodes CASSPAGAPNTGELFF.

The chain links TRBV19 to TRBJ2-7; D may be TRBD1 (5 bases). CDR3 length: 16 amino acids. Trimming removed 2 bases from V and 2 bases from J, with 16 bases in between. CDR1 is LNHDA, CDR2 SQIVND, per germline (reference sequence). The CDR3 loop is CASSITGSRVPYEQYF. CDR3 sequence (DNA): TGTGCCAGTAGTATAACAGGTAGTCGGGTCCCCTACGAGCAGTACTTC.

CDR3 sequence: CASTQQGGGQVGEQFF. In DNA form, the CDR3 reads TGTGCCAGCACCCAACAAGGGGGAGGGCAGGTAGGAGAGCAGTTCTTC. This rearrangement joins TRBV11-2 to TRBJ2-1; D is perhaps TRBD2 (7 bases). Trimming removed 7 bases from V and 10 bases from J, with 26 bases in between. Germline CDR1 reads SGHAT; CDR2 reads FQNNGV. The CDR3 has 16 residues.

This chain connects TRBV4-1 to TRBJ2-1; 11 nucleotides line up with TRBD2. The CDR3 spans 16 residues. J lost 7 bases, V lost 4 bases, and 9 bases had no gene match. The germline gives CDR1 MGHRA, CDR2 YSYEKL. In DNA form, the CDR3 reads TGCGCCAGCAGCCCTCCACTAGCGGGAGTCTCTAATGAGCAGTTCTTC. Translating it yields CASSPPLAGVSNEQFF.

The genes are TRBV5-8 and TRBJ2-7; TRBD2 matches at 8 bases. The CDR3 totals 17 residues. V trimming: 2 bases; J trimming: 2 bases; junction bases outside the gene matches: 12. Germline CDR1 and CDR2: SGHTS and YDEGEE. The CDR3 DNA reads TGTGCCAGCAGCTTTTTCGGCGGGACGGGGGGGCCCTACGAGCAGTACTTC. This sequence encodes CASSFFGGTGGPYEQYF.

The rearrangement joins TRBV9 to TRBJ2-5; TRBD2 matches 7 bases. CDR1 is SGDLS and CDR2 is YYNGEE in the germline V gene. The CDR3 consists of 15 residues. The V segment lost 1 base and the J segment 5 bases; nucleotides outside the gene matches: 8. The CDR3 DNA follows: TGTGCCAGCAGCGTACAAACTAGCGCGGTCGAGACCCAGTACTTC. This gives the protein CASSVQTSAVETQYF.

CDR3 coding DNA: TGTGCCAGCAGCCAAGCCGCCACTAGGGACACAGATACGCAGTATTTT. Encoded protein: CASSQAATRDTDTQYF. This chain connects TRBV3-1 (or the pseudogene TRBV3-2) to TRBJ2-3, with D possibly being TRBD2 (5 bases). V dropped 1 base and J dropped 2 bases, with 13 bases sitting between them. This CDR3 contains 16 residues. Germline-derived CDR1 and CDR2 are LGHDT and YNNKEL (reference sequence).